This TCR beta chain was retrieved from a study of blood T cell repertoires in COVID-19. Study information: Researchers got acute and convalescent COVID-19 samples from the United States, Italy and Spain. Sources were T cells, B-cell-depleted T cells, or PBMCs; the material itself was cDNA or gDNA.

Germline V lookup: CDR1 MNHEY, CDR2 SVGAGI. The CDR3 covers 12 residues. V lost 6 bases and J lost 5, with 10 bases in between. Sequenced by immunoSEQ multiplex PCR; TCRdb stores in-frame clones only, minus some. The repertoire holds 270,000 or so clones, with roughly 84% as singletons. This rearrangement joins TRBV6-5 to TRBJ1-2; weak D call: TRBD1 (5 bases). The sequenced sample consisted of peripheral blood. The sequence derives from a woman under 30 with acute or convalescent COVID-19. The CDR3 DNA is TGTGCCAGCAGCGGACAAAGGTATGGCTACACCTTC. It translates to CASSGQRYGYTF.